This TCR beta chain was sequenced during a study of early T cells in non-severe SARS-CoV-2 infection. Background on the study: The chains were unpaired, and the sequenced material was bulk RNA from unsorted whole blood. The study's findings and limits: VDJdb matching skewed toward anti-spike CD8 responses, missing private and CD4 specificities.

This clonotype was detected a few times. What it binds is not known. Individual cDNA molecules carried attached unique molecular identifiers. TCRdb processed the 5' RACE reads anew with MiXCR; each CDR3 protein has one entry. The sample contains some 60,000 distinct CDR3 sequences, 8% to 10% of which appear only once. The CDR3 runs to 14 residues. With V trimmed by 6 bases and J by 2 bases, 5 bases remained unmatched. The sequence was collected from an adult who was a healthcare worker with PCR-confirmed SARS-CoV-2 infection or an uninfected control (not recorded which). The V gene is TRBV12-3 or TRBV12-4, the J gene TRBJ2-5; 8 nucleotides line up with TRBD2. Sequencing was performed on whole blood. The CDR3 DNA reads TGTGCCAGCAGGGAGCGGGGGACACAAGAGACCCAGTACTTC. Its translation is CASRERGTQETQYF.